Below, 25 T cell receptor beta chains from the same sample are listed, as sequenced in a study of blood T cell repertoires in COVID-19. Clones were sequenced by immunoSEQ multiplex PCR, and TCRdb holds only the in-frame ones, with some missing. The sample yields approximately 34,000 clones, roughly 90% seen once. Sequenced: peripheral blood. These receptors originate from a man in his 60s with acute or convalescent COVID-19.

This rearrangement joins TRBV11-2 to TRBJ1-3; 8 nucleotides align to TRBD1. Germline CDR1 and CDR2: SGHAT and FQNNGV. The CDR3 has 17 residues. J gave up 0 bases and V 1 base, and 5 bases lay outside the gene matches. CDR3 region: CASSLGTGSFSGNTIYF. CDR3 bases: TGTGCCAGCAGCTTAGGGACAGGGTCCTTCTCTGGAAACACCATATATTTT.

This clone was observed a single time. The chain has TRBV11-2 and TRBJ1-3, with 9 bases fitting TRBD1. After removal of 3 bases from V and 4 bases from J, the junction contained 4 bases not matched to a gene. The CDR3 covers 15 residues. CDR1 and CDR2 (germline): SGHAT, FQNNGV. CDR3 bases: TGTGCCAGCAGCTTTGGTGGACAGGGGGGAAACACCATATATTTT. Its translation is CASSFGGQGGNTIYF. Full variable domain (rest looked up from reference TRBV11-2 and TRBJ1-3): EAGVAQSPRYKIIEKRQSVAFWCNPISGHATLYWYQQILGQGPKLLIQFQNNGVVDDSQLPKDRFSAERLKGVDSTLKIQPAKLEDSAVYLCASSFGGQGGNTIYFGEGSWLTVV.

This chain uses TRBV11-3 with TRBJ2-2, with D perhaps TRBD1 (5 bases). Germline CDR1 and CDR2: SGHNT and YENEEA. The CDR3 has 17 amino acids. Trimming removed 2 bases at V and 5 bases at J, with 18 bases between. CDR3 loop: CASSLPGLGSGTGELFF. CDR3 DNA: TGTGCCAGCAGCTTACCAGGGCTAGGTAGTGGAACCGGGGAGCTGTTTTTT.

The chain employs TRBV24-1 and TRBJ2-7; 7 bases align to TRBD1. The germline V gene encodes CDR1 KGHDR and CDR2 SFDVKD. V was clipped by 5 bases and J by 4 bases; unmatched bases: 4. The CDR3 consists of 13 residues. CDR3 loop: CATSGGTAYEQYF. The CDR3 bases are TGTGCCACCAGTGGAGGGACAGCATACGAGCAGTACTTC.

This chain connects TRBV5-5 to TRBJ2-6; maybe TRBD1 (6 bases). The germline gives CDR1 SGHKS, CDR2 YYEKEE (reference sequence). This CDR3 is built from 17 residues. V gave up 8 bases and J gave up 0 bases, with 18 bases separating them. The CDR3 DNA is TGTGCCAGTCACAGGGTGCAGGGTAGCTCTGGGGCCAACGTCCTGACTTTC. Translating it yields CASHRVQGSSGANVLTF.

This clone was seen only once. The CDR3, as DNA: TGTGCCACCAGTGTCGGAGGGAGAGGAGGTAATGAGCAGTTCTTC. It specifies CATSVGGRGGNEQFF. This chain joins TRBV24-1 and TRBJ2-1; TRBD2 might be the D (6 bases). The CDR3 totals 15 residues. The V end was cut by 5 bases, the J end by 7 bases, with 17 bases between. CDR1 and CDR2 (germline): KGHDR, SFDVKD.

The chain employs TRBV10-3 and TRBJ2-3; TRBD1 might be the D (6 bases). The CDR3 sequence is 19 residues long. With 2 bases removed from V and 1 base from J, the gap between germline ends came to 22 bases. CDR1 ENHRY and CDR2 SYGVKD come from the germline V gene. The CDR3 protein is CAISEPSPGRGLGTDTQYF. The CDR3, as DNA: TGTGCCATCAGTGAGCCTTCCCCCGGCAGGGGCTTGGGCACAGATACGCAGTATTTT.

CDR3 nucleotide sequence: TGTGCCACCAGTGATTTGCAGGGTTCGGCTTTCTTT. This translates into CATSDLQGSAFF. J is TRBJ1-1 and V is TRBV24-1; possible D gene TRBD1, 5 bases. Germline lookup yields CDR1 KGHDR and CDR2 SFDVKD. V gave up 0 bases and J gave up 11 bases, with 9 bases separating them. The CDR3 is 12 amino acids.

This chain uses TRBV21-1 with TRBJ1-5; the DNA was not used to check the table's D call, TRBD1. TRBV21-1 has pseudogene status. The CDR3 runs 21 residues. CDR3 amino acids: CASSIDPGQASISPCKRPQHF. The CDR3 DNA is TGTGCCAGCAGCATTGATCCCGGACAGGCTTCAATCAGCCCCTGTAAACGGCCCCAGCATTTT.

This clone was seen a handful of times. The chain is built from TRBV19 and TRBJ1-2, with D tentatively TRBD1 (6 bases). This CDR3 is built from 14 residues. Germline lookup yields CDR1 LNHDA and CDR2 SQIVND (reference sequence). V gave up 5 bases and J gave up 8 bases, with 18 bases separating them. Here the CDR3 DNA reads TGTGCCAGTAGTCGTGGTCAGGGGCGATGGGGCTACACCTTC. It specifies CASSRGQGRWGYTF.

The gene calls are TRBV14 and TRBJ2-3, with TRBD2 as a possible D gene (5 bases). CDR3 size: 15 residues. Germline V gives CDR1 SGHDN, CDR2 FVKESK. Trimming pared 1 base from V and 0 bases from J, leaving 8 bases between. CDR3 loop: CASSQGRTSTDTQYF. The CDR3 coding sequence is TGTGCCAGCAGCCAAGGCAGGACTAGCACAGATACGCAGTATTTT.

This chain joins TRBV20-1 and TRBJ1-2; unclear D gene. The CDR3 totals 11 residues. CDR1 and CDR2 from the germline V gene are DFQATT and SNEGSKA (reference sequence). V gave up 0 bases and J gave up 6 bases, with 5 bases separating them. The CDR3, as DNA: TGCAGTGCTAGAGATTCCAATGGCTACACCTTC. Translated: CSARDSNGYTF.

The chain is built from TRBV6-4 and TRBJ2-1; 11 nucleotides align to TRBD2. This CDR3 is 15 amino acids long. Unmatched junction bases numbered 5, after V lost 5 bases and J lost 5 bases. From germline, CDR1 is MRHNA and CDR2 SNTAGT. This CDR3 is CASSRIAGGHNEQFF. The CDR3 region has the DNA TGTGCCAGCAGTCGTATAGCGGGAGGGCACAATGAGCAGTTCTTC.

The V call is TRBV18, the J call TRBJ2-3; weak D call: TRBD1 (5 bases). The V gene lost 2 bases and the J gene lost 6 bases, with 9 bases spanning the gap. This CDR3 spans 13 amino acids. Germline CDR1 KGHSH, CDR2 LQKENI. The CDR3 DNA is TGTGCCAGCTCACCAAGGGGAACTGATACGCAGTATTTT. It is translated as CASSPRGTDTQYF. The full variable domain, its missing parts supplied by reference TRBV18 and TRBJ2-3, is NAGVMQNPRHLVRRRGQEARLRCSPMKGHSHVYWYRQLPEEGLKFMVYLQKENIIDESGMPKERFSAEFPKEGPSILRIQQVVRGDSAAYFCASSPRGTDTQYFGPGTRLTVL.

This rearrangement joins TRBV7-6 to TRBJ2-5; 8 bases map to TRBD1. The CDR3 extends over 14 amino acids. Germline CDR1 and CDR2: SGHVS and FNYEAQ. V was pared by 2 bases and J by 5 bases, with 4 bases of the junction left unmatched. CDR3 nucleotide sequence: TGTGCCAGCAGCTTACAGGGGGCGGGGGAGACCCAGTACTTC. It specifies CASSLQGAGETQYF.

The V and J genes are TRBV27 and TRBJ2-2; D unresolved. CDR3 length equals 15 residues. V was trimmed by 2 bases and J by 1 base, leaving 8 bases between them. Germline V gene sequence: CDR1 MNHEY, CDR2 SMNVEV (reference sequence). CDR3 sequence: CASSLNGGNTGELFF. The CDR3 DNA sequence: TGTGCCAGCAGTTTAAATGGCGGGAACACCGGGGAGCTGTTTTTT.

The CDR3 is CASSRWGGNEQFF. The DNA for the CDR3 is TGTGCCAGCAGCCGTTGGGGGGGGAATGAGCAGTTCTTC. The chain uses TRBV11-2 and TRBJ2-1, with 7 bases fitting TRBD2. The CDR3 extends over 13 amino acids. V lost 5 bases and J lost 7; bases outside the gene matches: 5. Germline lookup yields CDR1 SGHAT and CDR2 FQNNGV.

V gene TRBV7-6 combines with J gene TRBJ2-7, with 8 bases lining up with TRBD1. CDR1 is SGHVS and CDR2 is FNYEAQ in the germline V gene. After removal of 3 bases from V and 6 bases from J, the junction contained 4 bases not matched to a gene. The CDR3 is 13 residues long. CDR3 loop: CASSFSGGREQYF. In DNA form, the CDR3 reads TGTGCCAGCAGCTTTTCAGGGGGCCGCGAGCAGTACTTC.

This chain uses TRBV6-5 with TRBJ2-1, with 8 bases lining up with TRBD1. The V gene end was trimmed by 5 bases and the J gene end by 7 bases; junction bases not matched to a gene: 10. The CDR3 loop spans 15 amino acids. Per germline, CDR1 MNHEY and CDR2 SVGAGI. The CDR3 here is CASSPDRGPGNEQFF. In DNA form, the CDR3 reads TGTGCCAGCAGTCCAGACAGGGGCCCTGGGAATGAGCAGTTCTTC.

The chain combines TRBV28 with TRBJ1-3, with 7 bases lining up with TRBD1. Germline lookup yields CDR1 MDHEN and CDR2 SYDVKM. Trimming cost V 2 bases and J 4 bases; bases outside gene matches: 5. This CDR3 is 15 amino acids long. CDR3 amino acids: CASSLEGAGGNTIYF. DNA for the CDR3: TGTGCCAGCAGTTTAGAGGGGGCGGGAGGAAACACCATATATTTT.

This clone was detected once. The CDR3 bases are TGTGCCAGCAGCGCCGGTAGTAGCGGGAGCCCCAGCACAGATACGCAGTATTTT. Its translation: CASSAGSSGSPSTDTQYF. This sequence joins TRBV7-3 and TRBJ2-3; 9 bases line up with TRBD2. Germline CDR1 reads SGHTA; CDR2 reads FQGTGA. The CDR3 consists of 18 residues. With 5 bases clipped from V and 0 bases from J, the junction kept 12 bases outside the gene matches. The full variable domain, with the rest looked up from reference TRBV7-3 and TRBJ2-3, is GAGVSQTPSNKVTEKGKYVELRCDPISGHTALYWYRQSLGQGPEFLIYFQGTGAADDSGLPNDRFFAVRPEGSVSTLKIQRTERGDSAVYLCASSAGSSGSPSTDTQYFGPGTRLTVL.

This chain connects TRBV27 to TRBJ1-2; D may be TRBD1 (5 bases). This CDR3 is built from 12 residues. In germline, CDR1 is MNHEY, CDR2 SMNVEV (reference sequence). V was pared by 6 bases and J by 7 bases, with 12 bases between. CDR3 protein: CASSPGLGGYTF. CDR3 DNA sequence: TGTGCCAGCAGCCCGGGACTCGGTGGCTACACCTTC.

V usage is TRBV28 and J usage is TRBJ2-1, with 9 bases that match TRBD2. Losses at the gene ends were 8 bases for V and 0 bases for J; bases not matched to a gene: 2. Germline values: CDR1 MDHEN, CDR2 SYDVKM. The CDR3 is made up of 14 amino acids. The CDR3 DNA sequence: TGTGCCAGCCGTAGCGGGAGCTCCTACAATGAGCAGTTCTTC. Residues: CASRSGSSYNEQFF.

The CDR3 sequence: CASSTSRLAYNEQFF. CDR3 sequence (DNA): TGTGCCAGTAGTACTAGCAGACTAGCTTACAATGAGCAGTTCTTC. The chain recombines TRBV19 with TRBJ2-1, with 7 bases lining up with TRBD2. V shed 4 bases, J shed 4 bases, and the junction held 7 bases outside the gene matches. The CDR3 extends over 15 amino acids. Germline CDR1 reads LNHDA; CDR2 reads SQIVND (reference sequence).

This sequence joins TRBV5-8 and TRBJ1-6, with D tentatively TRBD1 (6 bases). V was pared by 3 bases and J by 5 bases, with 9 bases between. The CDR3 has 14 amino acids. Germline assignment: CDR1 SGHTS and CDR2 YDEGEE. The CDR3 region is CASSSGQNNSPLHF. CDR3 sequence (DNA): TGTGCCAGCAGCTCAGGACAGAATAATTCACCCCTCCACTTT.